This T cell receptor (beta chain) derives from a study of cytomegalovirus exposure and HLA in healthy donors. Study summary: The same platform as the approximately 670 first-cohort repertoires was used for the 130 or so validation repertoires, a later analysis reported. Study results and limitations: Among TCR beta chains, those listed as cytomegalovirus-associated numbered some 160.

Germline values: CDR1 SNHLY, CDR2 FYNNEI. The V gene lost 6 bases and the J gene lost 2 bases, with 13 bases spanning the gap. This CDR3 region has 14 residues. To note about this clone: The antigen is unknown.

Here immunoSEQ multiplex PCR was the method, and the copy in TCRdb shows in-frame clones only, minus some. Of about 160,000 clones in the sample, 86% were seen once. The chain uses TRBV2 and TRBJ1-2; D remains unclear. This TCR was sampled from a woman aged 25 to 39 in good health and CMV-seronegative. Sequenced material: PBMCs. CDR3 bases: TGTGCCAGCAGAGCACTGGACGGAAACTATGGCTACACCTTC. Encoded protein: CASRALDGNYGYTF.